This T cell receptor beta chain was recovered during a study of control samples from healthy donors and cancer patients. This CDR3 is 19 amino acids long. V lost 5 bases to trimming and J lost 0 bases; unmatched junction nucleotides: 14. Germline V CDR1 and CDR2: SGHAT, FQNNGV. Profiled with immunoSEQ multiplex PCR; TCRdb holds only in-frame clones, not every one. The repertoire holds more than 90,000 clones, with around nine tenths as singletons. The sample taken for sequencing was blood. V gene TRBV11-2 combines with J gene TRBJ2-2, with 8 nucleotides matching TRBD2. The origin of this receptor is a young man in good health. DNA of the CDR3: TGTGCCAGCAGCCGGACTAGCTATTTCTCCGTATCGAACACCGGGGAGCTGTTTTTT. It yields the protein CASSRTSYFSVSNTGELFF.